A single sample is the source of the 17 T cell receptor beta chains below, sequenced in a study of blood T cell repertoires in COVID-19. Using immunoSEQ multiplex PCR, the repertoire was profiled, and TCRdb retains in-frame clones only, with some absent. The profile shows 250,000 to 300,000 clones, about 85% of them singletons. The sample comprised PBMCs or T cells enriched from blood (not recorded which). These receptors all stem from a woman between 45 and 60 years old who had been exposed to COVID-19.

V usage is TRBV7-9 and J usage is TRBJ1-1; possibly TRBD1 for D (6 bases). The ends were cut back, 5 bases at V and 7 bases at J, with 20 bases in the middle. The CDR3 covers 15 residues. Germline CDR1 and CDR2: SEHNR and FQNEAQ (reference sequence). Written as DNA, the CDR3 is TGTGCCAGCAGCCCCTCCGACAGGCCTCGAGGTGAAGCTTTCTTT. Translated: CASSPSDRPRGEAFF.

This chain connects TRBV28 to TRBJ1-1, with unresolved D. Germline CDR1 reads MDHEN; CDR2 reads SYDVKM. The CDR3 runs to 12 residues. Trimming cost V 0 bases and J 6 bases, with 5 bases left between them. The CDR3 spells CASSLWESEAFF. The DNA of the CDR3 is TGTGCCAGCAGTTTATGGGAGTCTGAAGCTTTCTTT.

J is TRBJ2-6 and V is TRBV2, with TRBD2 as a possible D gene (6 bases). V was pared by 4 bases and J by 0 bases, with 13 bases between. The CDR3 extends over 17 amino acids. Per germline, CDR1 SNHLY and CDR2 FYNNEI. The CDR3 DNA follows: TGTGCCAGCAGTGCTCGGGGACTGAGCTCTGGGGCCAACGTCCTGACTTTC. Translated: CASSARGLSSGANVLTF.

This chain uses TRBV19 with TRBJ1-1; D is perhaps TRBD1 (6 bases). V was cut by 1 base and J by 0 bases, with 9 bases left in between. CDR3 length equals 15 residues. Germline V gives CDR1 LNHDA, CDR2 SQIVND (reference sequence). The CDR3 nucleotides read TGTGCCAGTAGTATAGCCCGACAGGTGAACACTGAAGCTTTCTTT. Translating it yields CASSIARQVNTEAFF.

This clone was seen once. The CDR3 DNA reads TGTGCCAGCAGCGATACGGACAGGGGAGGGAACACTGAAGCTTTCTTT. This sequence encodes CASSDTDRGGNTEAFF. The chain recombines TRBV7-9 with TRBJ1-1; 9 bases match TRBD1. Per germline, CDR1 SEHNR and CDR2 FQNEAQ (reference sequence). The CDR3 contains 16 residues. J was trimmed by 1 base and V by 5 bases; bases with no gene match: 8.

V gene TRBV6-5 combines with J gene TRBJ2-5; 8 bases line up with TRBD1. The CDR3 spans 14 residues. Unmatched junction bases numbered 10, after V lost 6 bases and J lost 7 bases. CDR1 MNHEY and CDR2 SVGAGI come from the germline V gene. CDR3 loop: CASRSTGALGTQYF. DNA for the CDR3: TGTGCCAGCAGGTCGACAGGGGCCCTAGGGACCCAGTACTTC.

The chain links TRBV7-3 to TRBJ1-6, with 8 bases lining up with TRBD1. Germline V gene sequence: CDR1 SGHTA, CDR2 FQGTGA. J gave up 7 bases and V 3 bases, and 2 bases lay outside the gene matches. CDR3 length equals 14 residues. CDR3: CASSLTGANSPLHF. CDR3 coding DNA: TGTGCCAGCAGCTTGACAGGGGCCAATTCACCCCTCCACTTT. Together with reference TRBV7-3 and TRBJ1-6, the CDR3 gives the full variable domain: GAGVSQTPSNKVTEKGKYVELRCDPISGHTALYWYRQSLGQGPEFLIYFQGTGAADDSGLPNDRFFAVRPEGSVSTLKIQRTERGDSAVYLCASSLTGANSPLHFGNGTRLTVT.

The chain combines TRBV5-1 with TRBJ1-1; the D is unclear. Germline loops: CDR1 SGHRS, CDR2 YFSETQ. The CDR3 extends over 15 amino acids. The V gene lost 0 bases and the J gene lost 6 bases, with 15 bases spanning the gap. CDR3 in DNA: TGCGCCAGCAGCTTGGCGATGTCGCGGCAATCTGAAGCTTTCTTT. Translated: CASSLAMSRQSEAFF.

This chain links TRBV11-2 with TRBJ1-6; D unresolved. Trimming stripped 4 bases from V and 0 bases from J, with 7 bases between. Looked up from germline, CDR1 is SGHAT and CDR2 is FQNNGV. The CDR3 is 15 amino acids. CDR3 loop: CASSSKSSYNSPLHF. The CDR3 DNA reads TGTGCCAGCAGCTCAAAGAGCTCCTATAATTCACCCCTCCACTTT.

The chain links TRBV19 to TRBJ2-7; 7 nucleotides match TRBD1. V shed 5 bases, J shed 3 bases, and the junction held 16 bases outside the gene matches. The CDR3 extends over 17 amino acids. In germline, CDR1 is LNHDA, CDR2 SQIVND (reference sequence). The CDR3 loop is CASSAAVGTEVYYEQYF. CDR3 nucleotides: TGTGCCAGTAGTGCCGCCGTAGGGACAGAAGTATACTACGAGCAGTACTTC.

V usage is TRBV14 and J usage is TRBJ1-2; D not certain. The ends were cut back, 4 bases at V and 6 bases at J, with 18 bases in the middle. Germline values: CDR1 SGHDN, CDR2 FVKESK. CDR3 length: 15 amino acids. The CDR3 DNA follows: TGTGCCAGCAGCCTCGTGGGCACCACCTCCGATGGCTACACCTTC. Translating it yields CASSLVGTTSDGYTF.

This clone was observed a single time. The J gene is TRBJ2-7, the V gene TRBV7-8, with 10 bases identical to TRBD2. Per the germline V gene, CDR1 is SGHVS and CDR2 is FQNEAQ. This CDR3 region has 14 residues. J lost 7 bases, V lost 3 bases, and 6 bases had no gene match. CDR3 sequence reads: CASSFSGGAEEQYF. In DNA, the CDR3 is TGTGCCAGCAGCTTCAGCGGGGGGGCCGAAGAGCAGTACTTC.

The chain carries TRBV6-1 and TRBJ1-1, with 7 positions matching TRBD1. Losses at the gene ends were 4 bases for V and 0 bases for J; bases not matched to a gene: 8. Germline loops: CDR1 MNHNS, CDR2 SASEGT. The CDR3 extends over 16 amino acids. The CDR3 is CASSVGDSPMNTEAFF. CDR3 coding DNA: TGTGCCAGCAGTGTAGGGGACAGCCCTATGAACACTGAAGCTTTCTTT.

The genes are TRBV10-3 and TRBJ1-6; tentative D call: TRBD1 (5 bases). Looked up from germline, CDR1 is ENHRY and CDR2 is SYGVKD. This CDR3 spans 15 amino acids. V was trimmed by 6 bases and J by 5 bases, leaving 14 bases between them. The CDR3 nucleotides are TGTGCCATCAGGCGAACGGGGGAAGATAATTCACCCCTCCACTTT. Translating gives CAIRRTGEDNSPLHF.

The V gene is TRBV28, the J gene TRBJ2-7; the D gene is possibly TRBD1 (5 bases). This CDR3 has 14 residues. Trimming stripped 2 bases from V and 5 bases from J, with 13 bases between. CDR1 MDHEN and CDR2 SYDVKM come from the germline V gene. Here the CDR3 reads CASSLSRAGNEQYF. The CDR3 coding sequence is TGTGCCAGCAGTTTAAGCAGGGCTGGGAACGAGCAGTACTTC.

This chain uses TRBV18 with TRBJ2-5, with 9 positions matching TRBD1. Germline CDR1 and CDR2: KGHSH and LQKENI. The CDR3 runs 14 residues. V gave up 6 bases and J gave up 2 bases; unmatched junction bases: 4. The CDR3 reads CASSLDRGQETQYF. CDR3 in DNA: TGTGCCAGCTCGCTGGACAGGGGACAAGAGACCCAGTACTTC.

This chain links TRBV11-2 with TRBJ1-1; D remains unclear. Trimming shortened V by 1 base and J by 10 bases, and 13 bases separated the two germline ends. The CDR3 is 13 residues long. Germline V gives CDR1 SGHAT, CDR2 FQNNGV. CDR3 in DNA: TGTGCCAGCAGCTTAGGTGACAAATGGGTAGCTTTCTTT. It specifies CASSLGDKWVAFF.